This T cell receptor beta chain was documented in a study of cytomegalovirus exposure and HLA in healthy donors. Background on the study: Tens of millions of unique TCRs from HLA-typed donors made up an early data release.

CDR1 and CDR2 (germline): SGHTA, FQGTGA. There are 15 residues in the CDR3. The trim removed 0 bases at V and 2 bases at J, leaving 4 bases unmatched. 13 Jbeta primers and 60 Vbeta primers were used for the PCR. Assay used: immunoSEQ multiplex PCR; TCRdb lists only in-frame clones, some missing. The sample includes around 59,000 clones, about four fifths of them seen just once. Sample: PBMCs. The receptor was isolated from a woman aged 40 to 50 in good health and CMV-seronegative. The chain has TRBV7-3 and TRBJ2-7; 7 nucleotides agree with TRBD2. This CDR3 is CASSLTASGTYEQYF. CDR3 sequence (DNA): TGTGCCAGCAGCTTAACGGCTAGCGGTACCTACGAGCAGTACTTC.